This T cell receptor (beta chain) was identified in a study of graft-versus-host responses after intestinal transplantation. Study at large: Recipients had transplants, and these were multivisceral, liver-intestinal, or isolated intestinal. General study results and limits: There was an association between peak levels of circulating GvH clones and early post-transplant HvG declines. Those patients showing graft-donor T cell macrochimerism displayed high graft-versus-host to host-versus-graft clonal ratios in allografts.

Using immunoSEQ multiplex PCR, the repertoire was profiled, and TCRdb retains in-frame clones only, with some absent. The repertoire holds over 90,000 clones, with 75% to 95% as singletons. In the case of this clone: Its specificity is not known.

The source was unstimulated CD8+ T cells sorted from spleen or lymph node cells, collected before intestinal transplant. This receptor was obtained from a human donor who received an intestinal transplant.

The CDR3 region has the DNA TGTGCCAGCAGTGTGGCGGGAGGGGCGGAGACCCAGTACTTC. Its translation is CASSVAGGAETQYF. The chain links TRBV25-1 to TRBJ2-5, with 9 bases lining up with TRBD2. This CDR3 spans 14 amino acids. Per the germline V gene, CDR1 is MGHDK and CDR2 is SYGVNS. V was clipped by 4 bases and J by 5 bases; unmatched bases: 5.